The rows below give T cell receptor beta chains drawn from one sample of a study of blood T cells in healthy people across ages. One entry per CDR3 protein results from TCRdb running MiXCR on the 5' RACE reads. This table has 850,000 or so distinct CDR3 sequences, more than 25% appearing once. The sequenced sample consisted of blood. The receptors come from a woman older than 75 in good health. CDR3s leave out the opening cysteine and the closing phenylalanine or tryptophan. The order of the fields is V gene, clone size, CDR3 protein. The size of a clone is reported for some rows only, either as once, few or many, or as a class for expanded clones.

v_gene: TRBV5-1; abundance: many; CDR3aa: ASSGGLSSYNEQF
v_gene: TRBV5-5; abundance: many; CDR3aa: ASSLFSETGPRGDTQY
v_gene: TRBV5-6; abundance: NA; CDR3aa: ASSWVGVLGEQY
v_gene: TRBV27; abundance: few; CDR3aa: ASREFARAEAF
v_gene: TRBV20-1; abundance: many; CDR3aa: SARPGLLQPQH
v_gene: TRBV29-1; abundance: many; CDR3aa: SVDRGGRNEQF
v_gene: TRBV11-2; abundance: few; CDR3aa: ASSPSGTVALH
v_gene: TRBV3-1; abundance: few; CDR3aa: ASSQGSIRLNEKLF
v_gene: TRBV12-3/TRBV12-4; abundance: many; CDR3aa: ASSLNPTDTQY
v_gene: TRBV24-1; abundance: few; CDR3aa: ATSDQGGYGYT
v_gene: TRBV7-2; abundance: NA; CDR3aa: ASSSLTGSYGYT
v_gene: TRBV29-1; abundance: many; CDR3aa: SVVTLAGGNEQF
v_gene: TRBV20-1; abundance: many; CDR3aa: SARHSGAQETQY
v_gene: TRBV6-5; abundance: few; CDR3aa: ASSSPPGLAGRTDTQY
v_gene: TRBV2; abundance: NA; CDR3aa: ASSEKAWDSKAF
v_gene: TRBV24-1; abundance: few; CDR3aa: ATSDYVSDGETQY
v_gene: TRBV7-9; abundance: many; CDR3aa: ASSLGTPTPSNNEQF
v_gene: TRBV5-1; abundance: NA; CDR3aa: ASSLRTSGGAGEQF
v_gene: TRBV28; abundance: few; CDR3aa: ASSFRGTGVDRYT
v_gene: TRBV15; abundance: NA; CDR3aa: ATSRQRTGDEKLF
v_gene: TRBV29-1; abundance: NA; CDR3aa: SVEDWTGAYNEQF
v_gene: TRBV23-1; abundance: NA; CDR3aa: ASSQSSVRQGTNEKLF
v_gene: TRBV18; abundance: many; CDR3aa: ASSSKTQGEQY
v_gene: TRBV13; abundance: many; CDR3aa: ASSLGRGHDEQF
v_gene: TRBV7-9; abundance: NA; CDR3aa: ASSLETGFPYEQY
v_gene: TRBV2; abundance: many; CDR3aa: ASSGAISGGEQF
v_gene: TRBV6-2/TRBV6-3; abundance: many; CDR3aa: ASSRLDRPGQATGNQPQH
v_gene: TRBV12-3/TRBV12-4; abundance: few; CDR3aa: ASSLRGGATEAF
v_gene: TRBV12-3/TRBV12-4; abundance: many; CDR3aa: ASSLRGSLSTDTQY
v_gene: TRBV7-2; abundance: many; CDR3aa: ASSLGQGYSNQPQH
v_gene: TRBV10-3; abundance: few; CDR3aa: AISEGTGVGQPQH
v_gene: TRBV11-3; abundance: many; CDR3aa: ASSRISPSTDTQY
v_gene: TRBV20-1; abundance: many; CDR3aa: SAPGGGGAFEQF
v_gene: TRBV7-8; abundance: NA; CDR3aa: ASSTYRDRALGYT
v_gene: TRBV6-2/TRBV6-3; abundance: many; CDR3aa: ASSYSESMAGQETQY
v_gene: TRBV30; abundance: NA; CDR3aa: AWSVQGITDTQY
v_gene: TRBV19; abundance: few; CDR3aa: ASSGSDRTNEKLF
v_gene: TRBV11-2; abundance: many; CDR3aa: ASSLDRVSGGFYNEQF
v_gene: TRBV6-6; abundance: few; CDR3aa: ASSIRTGGTDTQY
v_gene: TRBV20-1; abundance: many; CDR3aa: SARGLAGTDTQY
v_gene: TRBV4-1; abundance: many; CDR3aa: ASSQGQGRFYEQY
v_gene: TRBV5-6; abundance: NA; CDR3aa: ASHWGAEQY
v_gene: TRBV12-3/TRBV12-4; abundance: NA; CDR3aa: ASSLFGGRNVQY
v_gene: TRBV20-1; abundance: many; CDR3aa: SARIAGRQETQY
v_gene: TRBV19; abundance: NA; CDR3aa: ASSTSRRSYERY
v_gene: TRBV12-3/TRBV12-4; abundance: many; CDR3aa: ASSLVGDVPRY
v_gene: TRBV21-1; abundance: many; CDR3aa: ASSKEGFYEQY
v_gene: TRBV6-2/TRBV6-3; abundance: many; CDR3aa: ASNRQGTQETQY
v_gene: TRBV5-5; abundance: few; CDR3aa: ASSLAASGRWSNEQF
v_gene: TRBV5-5; abundance: many; CDR3aa: ASNKDGTQETQY
v_gene: TRBV7-2; abundance: few; CDR3aa: ASSLGTGENSPLH
v_gene: TRBV29-1; abundance: NA; CDR3aa: SVLIHYMQETQY
v_gene: TRBV12-3/TRBV12-4; abundance: once; CDR3aa: ASSFSSAGYT
v_gene: TRBV20-1; abundance: NA; CDR3aa: SAGRGGVSATNEKLF
v_gene: TRBV27; abundance: NA; CDR3aa: ASTPGLADRETQY
v_gene: TRBV5-5; abundance: many; CDR3aa: ASSLGDGPPQTQY
v_gene: TRBV7-8; abundance: NA; CDR3aa: ASSLGGGTSRTGELF